Included here is one T cell receptor (beta chain) sequence, with context. The specificity of this receptor is unknown. No base quality information exists; no much larger clone differs at one position. The immunoSEQ Assay, a bias-controlled multiplex PCR, was used to amplify TCRbeta CDR3 regions from genomic DNA. The original pipeline was this. The number of nucleated cells in each sample was estimated from the amplification of reference gene primers within the assay. To quantify the absolute abundance of each unique TCRbeta CDR3 rearrangement, sequence reads were collapsed and filtered. For each sample, productive Simpson clonality was calculated as the square root of Simpson's diversity index over productive rearrangements. TCRdb carries this immuneACCESS record with in-frame sequences only. Its versions omit some clonotypes, under half of them owing to an unresolved V gene in the studies checked, with the rest unexplained. V and J calls and clone size are given by that table; D and trimming were obtained from the DNA. This sample is represented by about 320,000 clones; 89% of them were singletons. The top ten clones comprise around 4.8% of the sample.

The data were obtained in a study of blood T cell repertoires in COVID-19 (TCRdb year 2020). At the level of the whole study: Collaborator samples came from the United States, Italy and Spain and covered acute and convalescent phases of COVID-19. The samples were drawn from the first 160 participants of the ongoing ImmuneRACE study and from some 1,300 subjects provided by 6 global collaborators. The prospective study material was composed of cDNA or gDNA derived from T cells, B-cell-depleted T cells, or PBMCs. Deeply sampled blood TCRbeta repertoires from subjects exposed to, actively infected with, or recovered from COVID-19 were included in the dataset. A freely available public database, intended as a resource for researchers studying the immune response to SARS-CoV-2, is where the repertoires were released. HLA class I and class II types, where available, came from metadata supplied by the sample provider rather than from assay-based typing. Sample metadata almost always included a de-identified subject ID, COVID-19 status, age in years and sex.

Study-wide findings and limitations: The quantity of clinical and demographic metadata differed by source and by participant and was supplied without curation.

From cysteine to phenylalanine, the CDR3 is 15 amino acids long. Only the CDR3 DNA is retained, 45 bases long and in frame from the first base. According to the germline V gene, CDR1 reads SGHTA and CDR2 reads FQGNSA. A distance of 19 bases separates the germline ends of V and J, which lose 4 bases and 9 bases respectively. Participants in the prospective study were enrolled through a virtual design, were aged roughly 18 to 100 years, and lived in roughly 26 United States geographic areas. To assign participants to cohorts, the prospective study relied on clinical history that participants themselves reported in a screening survey and a study questionnaire. For ImmuneRACE Cohort 3, a participant was defined as recovered based on two consecutive negative NP/OP PCR tests, clearance by a healthcare professional, or resolution of symptoms. Each participant in the prospective study had whole blood, serum and a nasopharyngeal or oropharyngeal swab collected by mobile phlebotomists. Prospective study participants could optionally give additional blood draws and questionnaires over an approximately two-month period. Before DNA extraction, prospective study blood samples were shipped either frozen or at room temperature.

The sequence joins TRBV7-2 to TRBJ2-1; 5 matching bases give a weak D call of TRBD2. The clonotype was recovered from a man between 60 and 75 years old who had recovered from COVID-19. Sequencing was performed on PBMCs or T cells enriched from blood (not recorded which). CDR3 reads: CASSSLGVALGEQFF. The DNA sequence is as follows: TGTGCCAGCAGCTCCCTGGGAGTCGCGTTGGGTGAGCAGTTCTTC.